These T cell receptor beta chains were read from a single sample in a study of cytomegalovirus exposure and HLA in healthy donors. Data came from immunoSEQ multiplex PCR; TCRdb stores just in-frame clones and leaves some out. The table has around 120,000 clones, roughly 80% seen once. The sample comprised PBMCs. These TCRs come from a woman aged 40 to 55 in good health and CMV-seropositive. CDR3s include the opening cysteine and the closing phenylalanine or tryptophan. Fields, in order: clone size, V gene, J gene, CDR3 protein. Expanded clones get a size class; other rows say once, few or many, or leave the size out.

abundance: -; v_gene: TRBV7-8; j_gene: TRBJ1-5; CDR3aa: CASSLVGSGVGQPQHF
abundance: -; v_gene: TRBV29-1; j_gene: TRBJ1-2; CDR3aa: CSVLEGGADGYTF
abundance: -; v_gene: TRBV9; j_gene: TRBJ1-4; CDR3aa: CASSATGGSEKLFF
abundance: -; v_gene: TRBV5-1; j_gene: TRBJ1-1; CDR3aa: CASSSTGGVPEAFF
abundance: once; v_gene: TRBV6-5; j_gene: TRBJ1-6; CDR3aa: CASSWAKGTGYSPLHF
abundance: -; v_gene: TRBV7-2; j_gene: TRBJ2-1; CDR3aa: CASNRADEQFF
abundance: -; v_gene: TRBV2; j_gene: TRBJ2-1; CDR3aa: CASSAYDEQFF
abundance: -; v_gene: TRBV7-6; j_gene: -; CDR3aa: CASSLSAKVSYEQYF
abundance: -; v_gene: TRBV2; j_gene: TRBJ1-6; CDR3aa: CASRDDSGNSPLHF
abundance: -; v_gene: TRBV11-2; j_gene: TRBJ1-2; CDR3aa: CASSLSGTGNYGYTF
abundance: -; v_gene: TRBV5-1; j_gene: TRBJ2-5; CDR3aa: CASSLGGTGGQETQYF